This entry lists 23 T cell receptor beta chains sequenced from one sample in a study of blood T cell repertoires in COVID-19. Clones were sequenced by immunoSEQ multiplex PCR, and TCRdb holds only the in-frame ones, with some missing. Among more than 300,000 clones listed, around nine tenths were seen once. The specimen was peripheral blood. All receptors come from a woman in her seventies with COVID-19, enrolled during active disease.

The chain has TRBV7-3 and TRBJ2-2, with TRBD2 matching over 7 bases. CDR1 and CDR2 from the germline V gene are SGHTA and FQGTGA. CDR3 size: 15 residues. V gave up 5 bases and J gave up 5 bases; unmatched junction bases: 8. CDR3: CASSPGGGDTGELFF. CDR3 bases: TGTGCCAGCAGCCCCGGGGGAGGGGATACCGGGGAGCTGTTTTTT.

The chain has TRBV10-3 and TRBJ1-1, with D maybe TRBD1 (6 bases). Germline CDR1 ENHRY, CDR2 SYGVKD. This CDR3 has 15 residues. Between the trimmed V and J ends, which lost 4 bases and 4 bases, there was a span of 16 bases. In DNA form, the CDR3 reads TGTGCCATCAGTGCAGCGCAGGGGATGGTCACTGAAGCTTTCTTT. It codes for CAISAAQGMVTEAFF.

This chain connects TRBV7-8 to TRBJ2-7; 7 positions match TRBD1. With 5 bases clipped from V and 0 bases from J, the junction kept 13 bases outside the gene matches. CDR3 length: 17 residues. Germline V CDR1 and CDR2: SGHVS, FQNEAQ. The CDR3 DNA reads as TGTGCCAGCAGCCGAGGGTCGGAAGGGGGCCCCTCCTACGAGCAGTACTTC. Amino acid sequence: CASSRGSEGGPSYEQYF.

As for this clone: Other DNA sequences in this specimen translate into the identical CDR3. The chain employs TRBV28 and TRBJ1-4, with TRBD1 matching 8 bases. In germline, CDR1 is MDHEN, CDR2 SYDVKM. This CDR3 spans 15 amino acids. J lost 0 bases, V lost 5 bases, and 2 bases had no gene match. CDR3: CASSGQGATNEKLFF. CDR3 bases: TGTGCCAGCAGTGGACAGGGTGCAACTAATGAAAAACTGTTTTTT.

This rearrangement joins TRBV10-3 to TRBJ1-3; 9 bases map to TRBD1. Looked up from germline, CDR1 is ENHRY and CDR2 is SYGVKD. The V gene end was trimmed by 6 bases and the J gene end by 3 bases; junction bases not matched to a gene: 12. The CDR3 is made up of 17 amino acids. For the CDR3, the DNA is TGTGCCATCAGAGACCGGGACAGGGATGATTATGGAAACACCATATATTTT. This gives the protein CAIRDRDRDDYGNTIYF.

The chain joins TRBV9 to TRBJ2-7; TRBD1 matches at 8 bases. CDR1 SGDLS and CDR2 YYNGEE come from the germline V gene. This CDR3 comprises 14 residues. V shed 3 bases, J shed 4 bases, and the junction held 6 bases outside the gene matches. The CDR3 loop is CASSAGTGRYEQYF. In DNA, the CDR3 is TGTGCCAGCAGCGCCGGGACAGGACGTTACGAGCAGTACTTC.

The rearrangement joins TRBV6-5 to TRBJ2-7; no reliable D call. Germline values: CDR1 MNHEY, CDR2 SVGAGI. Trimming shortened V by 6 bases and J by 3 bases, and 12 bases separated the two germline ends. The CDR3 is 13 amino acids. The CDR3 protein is CASSQKEYYEQYF. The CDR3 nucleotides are TGTGCCAGCAGCCAAAAAGAGTACTACGAGCAGTACTTC.

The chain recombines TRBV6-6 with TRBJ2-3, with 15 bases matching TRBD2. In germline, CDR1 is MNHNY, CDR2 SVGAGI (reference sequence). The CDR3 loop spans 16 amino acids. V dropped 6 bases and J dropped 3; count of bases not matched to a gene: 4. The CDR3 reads CASRRTSGGATDTQYF. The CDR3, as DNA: TGTGCCAGCAGACGGACTAGCGGGGGGGCTACAGATACGCAGTATTTT.

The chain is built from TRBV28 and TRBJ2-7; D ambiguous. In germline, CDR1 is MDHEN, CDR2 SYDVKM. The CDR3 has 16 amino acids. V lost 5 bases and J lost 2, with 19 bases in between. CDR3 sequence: CASSPTPVLLAYEQYF. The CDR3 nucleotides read TGTGCCAGCAGTCCCACCCCGGTACTCTTGGCCTACGAGCAGTACTTC.

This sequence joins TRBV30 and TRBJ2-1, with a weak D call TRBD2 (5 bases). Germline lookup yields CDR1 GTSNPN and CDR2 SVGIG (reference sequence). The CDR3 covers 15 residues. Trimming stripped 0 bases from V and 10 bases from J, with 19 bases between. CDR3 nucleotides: TGTGCCTGGAGTGTAGGTCTGAGGGAGCCGGAAGAGCAGTTCTTC. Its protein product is CAWSVGLREPEEQFF.

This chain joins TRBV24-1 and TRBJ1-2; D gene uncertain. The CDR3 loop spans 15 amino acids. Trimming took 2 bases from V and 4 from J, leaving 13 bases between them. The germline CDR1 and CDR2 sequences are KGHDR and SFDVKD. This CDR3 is CATSDSLSGSYGYTF. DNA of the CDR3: TGTGCCACCAGTGATTCACTGTCTGGGAGCTATGGCTACACCTTC.

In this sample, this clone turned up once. CDR3 coding DNA: TGTGCCAGCAGTTTTCTGGGACAGGTTAATTCACCCCTCCACTTT. It yields the protein CASSFLGQVNSPLHF. This chain uses TRBV28 with TRBJ1-6; 8 bases map to TRBD1. In germline, CDR1 is MDHEN, CDR2 SYDVKM. The CDR3 has 15 amino acids. Losses at the gene ends were 3 bases for V and 6 bases for J; bases not matched to a gene: 4.

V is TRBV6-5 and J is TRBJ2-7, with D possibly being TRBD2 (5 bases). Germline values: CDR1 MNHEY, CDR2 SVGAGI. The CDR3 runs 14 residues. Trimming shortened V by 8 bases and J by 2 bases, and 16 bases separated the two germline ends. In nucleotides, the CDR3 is TGTGCCAGCCCGGCATTCGGGGTTACCTACGAGCAGTACTTC. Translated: CASPAFGVTYEQYF.

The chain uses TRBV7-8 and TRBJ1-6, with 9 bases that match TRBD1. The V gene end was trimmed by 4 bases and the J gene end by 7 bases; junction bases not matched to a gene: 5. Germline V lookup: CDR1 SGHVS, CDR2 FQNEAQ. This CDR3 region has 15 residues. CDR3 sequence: CASSYQGTGNSPLHF. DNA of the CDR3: TGTGCCAGCAGCTACCAGGGGACAGGGAATTCACCCCTCCACTTT.

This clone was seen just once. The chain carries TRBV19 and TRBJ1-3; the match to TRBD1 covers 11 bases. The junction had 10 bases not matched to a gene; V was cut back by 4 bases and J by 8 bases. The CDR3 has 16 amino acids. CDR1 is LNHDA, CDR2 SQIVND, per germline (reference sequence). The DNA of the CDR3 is TGTGCCAGTAGTAGAACGGGACAGGGGGTCGTCGACACCATATATTTT. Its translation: CASSRTGQGVVDTIYF.

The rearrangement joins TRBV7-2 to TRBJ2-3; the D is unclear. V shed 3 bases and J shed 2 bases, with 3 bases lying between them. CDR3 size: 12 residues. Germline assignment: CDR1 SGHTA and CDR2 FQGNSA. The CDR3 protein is CASSFVTDTQYF. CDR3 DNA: TGTGCCAGCAGCTTCGTCACAGATACGCAGTATTTT. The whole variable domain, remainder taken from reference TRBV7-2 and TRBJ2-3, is GAGVSQSPSNKVTEKGKDVELRCDPISGHTALYWYRQSLGQGLEFLIYFQGNSAPDKSGLPSDRFSAERTGGSVSTLTIQRTQQEDSAVYLCASSFVTDTQYFGPGTRLTVL.

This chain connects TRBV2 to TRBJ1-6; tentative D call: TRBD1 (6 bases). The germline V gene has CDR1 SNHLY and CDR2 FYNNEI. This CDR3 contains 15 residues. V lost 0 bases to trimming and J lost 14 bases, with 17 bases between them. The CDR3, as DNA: TGTGCCAGCAGTGAAGCAAGGACAGCGGTATGGGCCCTCCACTTT. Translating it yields CASSEARTAVWALHF.

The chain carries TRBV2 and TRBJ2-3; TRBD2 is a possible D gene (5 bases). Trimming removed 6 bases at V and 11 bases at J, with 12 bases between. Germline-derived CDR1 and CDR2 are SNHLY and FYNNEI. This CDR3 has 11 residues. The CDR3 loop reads CASRDRGRQYF. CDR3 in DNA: TGTGCCAGCAGGGACCGGGGAAGGCAGTATTTT.

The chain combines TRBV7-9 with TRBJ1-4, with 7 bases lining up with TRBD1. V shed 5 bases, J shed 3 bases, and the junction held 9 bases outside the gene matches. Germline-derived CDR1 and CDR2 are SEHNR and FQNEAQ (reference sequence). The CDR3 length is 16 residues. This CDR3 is CASSRDSGKANEKLFF. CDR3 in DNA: TGTGCCAGCAGCCGGGACAGTGGGAAGGCTAATGAAAAACTGTTTTTT.

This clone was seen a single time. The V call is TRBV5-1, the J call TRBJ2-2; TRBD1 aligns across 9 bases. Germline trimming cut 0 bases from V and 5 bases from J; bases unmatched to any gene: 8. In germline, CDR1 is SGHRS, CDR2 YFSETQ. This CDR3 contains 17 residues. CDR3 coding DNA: TGCGCCAGCAGCTTGGCCCCGCGGACAGGGGATACCGGGGAGCTGTTTTTT. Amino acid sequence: CASSLAPRTGDTGELFF.

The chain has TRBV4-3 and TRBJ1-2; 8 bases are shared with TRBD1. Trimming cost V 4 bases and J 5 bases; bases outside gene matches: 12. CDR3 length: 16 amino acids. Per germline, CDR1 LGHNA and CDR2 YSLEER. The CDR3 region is CASSPGSGGAVYGYTF. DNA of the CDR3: TGCGCCAGCAGCCCCGGATCAGGGGGCGCGGTATATGGCTACACCTTC.

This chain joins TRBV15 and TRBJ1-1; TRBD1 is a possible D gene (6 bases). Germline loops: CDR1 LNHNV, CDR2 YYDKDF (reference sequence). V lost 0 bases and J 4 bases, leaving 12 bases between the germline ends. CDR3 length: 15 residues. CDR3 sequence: CATSRDTGTGTEAFF. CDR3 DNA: TGTGCCACCAGCAGAGATACAGGGACGGGCACTGAAGCTTTCTTT.

Here the CDR3 DNA reads TGTGCCACCAGTGATTCCGACAGCGGCTACACCTTC. Translating gives CATSDSDSGYTF. The V gene is TRBV24-1, the J gene TRBJ1-2, with D perhaps TRBD1 (5 bases). Trimming removed 2 bases from V and 8 bases from J, with 8 bases in between. The CDR3 is 12 residues long. Germline CDR1 and CDR2: KGHDR and SFDVKD.